One T cell receptor beta chain is described in this entry. Its antigen is unknown. Libraries were made from TCR beta cDNA, and they carried unique molecular identifiers. MiXCR, applied by TCRdb to the PCR reads, yields one record per CDR3 protein. The profile shows 250,000 to 300,000 distinct CDR3 sequences, about 38% of them singletons. These data belong to a study of post-analysis software for immune sequencing data. Study results and limitations: Comparison with controls showed significantly lower normalized Chao1 diversity in multiple sclerosis patients. Five TRBV segments, TRBV5-6, TRBV5-1 and TRBV20-1 among them, were found more frequent in patients than controls.

The CDR3 extends over 15 amino acids. V was pared by 4 bases and J by 0 bases, with 10 bases between. The germline V gene encodes CDR1 LGHNA and CDR2 YNFKEQ. The rearrangement links TRBV4-2 to TRBJ1-5; no firm D call. The receptor was isolated from a girl under 18 with multiple sclerosis. Material: blood. CDR3 region: CASSPAWSSNQPQHF. As DNA, the CDR3 is TGTGCCAGCAGCCCCGCCTGGAGTAGCAATCAGCCCCAGCATTTT.